The 3 T cell receptor beta chains below come from one sample, sequenced in a study of radiation and T cells in renal cell carcinoma. Assay: immunoSEQ multiplex PCR; the TCRdb copy retains only in-frame clones and omits some. In the table there are 150,000 to 180,000 clones, about 87% of which are singletons. Time point meaning: blood 2 weeks post-SBRT. As to treatment: 15 Gy SBRT to primary tumor, nephrectomy 4 weeks later. Sequenced here: blood, sampled from a patient whose treatment included radiotherapy and nephrectomy. These receptors were obtained from a woman in her 50s with renal cell carcinoma.

This clone has a single count. The V call is TRBV6-1, the J call TRBJ2-2; D possibly corresponds to TRBD1 (6 bases). The V gene lost 6 bases and the J gene lost 7 bases, with 18 bases spanning the gap. Germline V gives CDR1 MNHNS, CDR2 SASEGT. This CDR3 has 15 amino acids. CDR3: CASRGAGEGSGELFF. In DNA form, the CDR3 reads TGTGCCAGCAGGGGGGCTGGAGAAGGAAGCGGGGAGCTGTTTTTT.

The rearrangement uses TRBV9 and TRBJ1-1; D uncertain. The CDR3 covers 17 residues. Germline V gives CDR1 SGDLS, CDR2 YYNGEE. V shed 4 bases and J shed 1 base, with 20 bases lying between them. Here the CDR3 DNA reads TGTGCCAGCAGCCCCGACCTGACTGTCGGGGAGAACACTGAAGCTTTCTTT. It translates to CASSPDLTVGENTEAFF.

This rearrangement joins TRBV19 to TRBJ2-3; D may correspond to TRBD1 or TRBD2 (5 bases each). The CDR3 totals 15 residues. Germline V gene lookup returns CDR1 LNHDA and CDR2 SQIVND (reference sequence). With 3 bases removed from V and 5 bases from J, the gap between germline ends came to 15 bases. CDR3 sequence: CASSMDRGGIDTQYF. The CDR3 DNA sequence: TGTGCCAGTAGTATGGATCGTGGGGGAATAGATACGCAGTATTTT.